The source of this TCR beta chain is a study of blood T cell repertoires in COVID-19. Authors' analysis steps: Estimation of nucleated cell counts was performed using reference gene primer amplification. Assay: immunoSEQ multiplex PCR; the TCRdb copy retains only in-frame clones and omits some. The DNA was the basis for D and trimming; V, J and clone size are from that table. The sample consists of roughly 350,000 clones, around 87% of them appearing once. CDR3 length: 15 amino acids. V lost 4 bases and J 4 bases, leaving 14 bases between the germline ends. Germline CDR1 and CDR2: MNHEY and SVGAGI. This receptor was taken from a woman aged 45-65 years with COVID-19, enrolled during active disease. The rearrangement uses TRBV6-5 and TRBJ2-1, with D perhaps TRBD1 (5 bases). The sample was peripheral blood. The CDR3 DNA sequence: TGTGCCAGCAGTTTAACAGGAACCAATTACAATGAGCAGTTCTTC. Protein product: CASSLTGTNYNEQFF.